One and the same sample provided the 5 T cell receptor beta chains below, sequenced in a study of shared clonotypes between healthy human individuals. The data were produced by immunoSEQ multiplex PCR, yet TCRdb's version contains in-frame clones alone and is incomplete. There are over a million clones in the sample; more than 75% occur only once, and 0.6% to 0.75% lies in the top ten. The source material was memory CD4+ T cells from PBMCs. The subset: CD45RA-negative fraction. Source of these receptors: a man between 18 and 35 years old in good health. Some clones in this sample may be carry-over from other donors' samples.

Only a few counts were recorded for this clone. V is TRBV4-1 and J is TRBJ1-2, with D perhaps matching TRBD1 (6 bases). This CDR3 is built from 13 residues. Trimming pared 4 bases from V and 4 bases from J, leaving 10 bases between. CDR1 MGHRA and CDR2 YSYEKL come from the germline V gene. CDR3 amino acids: CASSPGQSYGYTF. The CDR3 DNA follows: TGCGCCAGCAGCCCCGGACAGTCCTATGGCTACACCTTC.

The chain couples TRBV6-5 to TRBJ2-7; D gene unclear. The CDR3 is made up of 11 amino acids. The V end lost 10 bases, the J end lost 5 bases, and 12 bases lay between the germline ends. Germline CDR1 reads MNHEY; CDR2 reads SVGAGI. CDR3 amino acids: CAIRVGHEQYF. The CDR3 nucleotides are TGTGCCATCCGGGTGGGCCACGAGCAGTACTTC.

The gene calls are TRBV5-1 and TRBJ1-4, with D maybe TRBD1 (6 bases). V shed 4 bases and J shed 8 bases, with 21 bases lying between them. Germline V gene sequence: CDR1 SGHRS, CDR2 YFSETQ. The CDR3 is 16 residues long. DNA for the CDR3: TGCGCCAGCAGCCCCAAAACAGGGACGGGTCGAGAAAAACTGTTTTTT. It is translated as CASSPKTGTGREKLFF.

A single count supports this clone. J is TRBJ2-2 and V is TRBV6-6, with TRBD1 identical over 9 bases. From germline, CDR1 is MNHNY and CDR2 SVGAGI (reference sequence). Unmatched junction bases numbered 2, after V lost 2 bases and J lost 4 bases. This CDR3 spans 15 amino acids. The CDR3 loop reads CASSYTGGSTGELFF. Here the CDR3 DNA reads TGTGCCAGCAGTTACACAGGGGGCTCCACCGGGGAGCTGTTTTTT.

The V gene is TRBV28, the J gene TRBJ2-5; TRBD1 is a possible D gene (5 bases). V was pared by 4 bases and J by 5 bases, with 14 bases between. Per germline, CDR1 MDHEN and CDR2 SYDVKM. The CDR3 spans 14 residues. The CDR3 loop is CASSSRTLLETQYF. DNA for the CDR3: TGTGCCAGCAGTTCCCGGACACTTTTGGAGACCCAGTACTTC.